The 27 T cell receptor beta chains below all came from one sample that was sequenced in a study of long-term antiretroviral therapy in people with HIV (dated by TCRdb to the early 2020s). The immunoSEQ hsTCRB v3.0 assay was used at survey level resolution for TRB variable region sequencing. TCRdb obtained this table from immuneACCESS and retained in-frame rearrangements with V and J assigned. These tables miss some clones; where compared with another copy, unresolved V genes account for less than half of the shortfall, and the remainder is unexplained. The sample data list approximately 25,000 clones, and more than 75% of these were observed just once. The ten largest clones take up about 10% of the sample. This specimen consisted of unsorted PBMCs, obtained around 5 years after starting antiretroviral therapy. The receptors were sampled from a man between 40 and 49 years old with HIV.

J is TRBJ2-7 and V is TRBV5-1, with D unclear. The CDR3 sequence is 14 residues long. V dropped 4 bases and J dropped 5 bases, with 16 bases sitting between them. CDR1 and CDR2 (germline): SGHRS, YFSETQ. CDR3 nucleotide sequence: TGCGCCAGCAGCCCCCGGACGGGTGGTAACGAGCAGTACTTC. It is translated as CASSPRTGGNEQYF.

The chain joins TRBV4-1 to TRBJ1-2; D is undetermined. Per the germline V gene, CDR1 is MGHRA and CDR2 is YSYEKL. CDR3 size: 15 residues. Trimming took off 1 base at V and 4 bases at J, with 13 bases between the two ends. CDR3 protein: CASSQGWGNFYGYTF. CDR3 DNA sequence: TGCGCCAGCAGCCAAGGTTGGGGAAACTTCTATGGCTACACCTTC.

The rearrangement joins TRBV21-1 to TRBJ2-1. TRBV21-1 corresponds to a pseudogene. This CDR3 has 15 residues. CDR3 bases: TGTGCCAGCAGCAAAGGGGGCAGGAGGTCTGGCGAGCAGTTCTTC. Translating gives CASSKGGRRSGEQFF.

The rearrangement uses TRBV11-2 and TRBJ2-4, with D unresolved. The CDR3 runs to 16 residues. Deletions cut 5 bases from V and 7 bases from J, with 21 bases between. Germline CDR1 and CDR2: SGHAT and FQNNGV. The chain's CDR3 is CASSDHYSEKRNIQYF. In DNA, the CDR3 is TGTGCCAGCAGCGATCATTACAGCGAAAAGAGGAACATTCAGTACTTC. The entire variable domain, with the rest obtained from reference TRBV11-2 and TRBJ2-4, is as follows: EAGVAQSPRYKIIEKRQSVAFWCNPISGHATLYWYQQILGQGPKLLIQFQNNGVVDDSQLPKDRFSAERLKGVDSTLKIQPAKLEDSAVYLCASSDHYSEKRNIQYFGAGTRLSVL.

The V and J genes are TRBV11-2 and TRBJ1-1; D is possibly TRBD1 (5 bases). Per germline, CDR1 SGHAT and CDR2 FQNNGV. The V gene lost 4 bases and the J gene lost 3 bases, with 9 bases spanning the gap. The CDR3 loop spans 13 amino acids. CDR3 amino acids: CASSSQGYTEAFF. The CDR3 region has the DNA TGTGCCAGCAGCTCCCAGGGATACACTGAAGCTTTCTTT. The full variable domain, completed using reference TRBV11-2 and TRBJ1-1, is EAGVAQSPRYKIIEKRQSVAFWCNPISGHATLYWYQQILGQGPKLLIQFQNNGVVDDSQLPKDRFSAERLKGVDSTLKIQPAKLEDSAVYLCASSSQGYTEAFFGQGTRLTVV.

This clone was observed a handful of times. J is TRBJ2-1 and V is TRBV9; D tentatively fits TRBD1 or TRBD2 (5 bases each). V dropped 3 bases and J dropped 0 bases, with 16 bases sitting between them. The germline gives CDR1 SGDLS, CDR2 YYNGEE. This CDR3 has 17 residues. As DNA, the CDR3 is TGTGCCAGCAGCGCCCAACCGGGACGGAGCTCCTACAATGAGCAGTTCTTC. This sequence encodes CASSAQPGRSSYNEQFF. The complete variable domain, with remaining parts taken from reference TRBV9 and TRBJ2-1, reads DSGVTQTPKHLITATGQRVTLRCSPRSGDLSVYWYQQSLDQGLQFLIQYYNGEERAKGNILERFSAQQFPDLHSELNLSSLELGDSALYFCASSAQPGRSSYNEQFFGPGTRLTVL.

The chain uses TRBV18 and TRBJ2-5; D unclear. This CDR3 has 13 residues. The germline CDR1 and CDR2 sequences are KGHSH and LQKENI. V lost 2 bases and J 1 base, leaving 5 bases between the germline ends. CDR3 nucleotide sequence: TGTGCCAGCTCACCAGGAATCCAAGAGACCCAGTACTTC. Translated: CASSPGIQETQYF. Combining the CDR3 with reference TRBV18 and TRBJ2-5 gives the whole variable domain NAGVMQNPRHLVRRRGQEARLRCSPMKGHSHVYWYRQLPEEGLKFMVYLQKENIIDESGMPKERFSAEFPKEGPSILRIQQVVRGDSAAYFCASSPGIQETQYFGPGTRLLVL.

This clone was detected only a few times. This rearrangement joins TRBV7-6 to TRBJ2-7; D is unresolved. Trimming cost V 0 bases and J 1 base, with 10 bases left between them. CDR3 size: 15 residues. The germline V gene has CDR1 SGHVS and CDR2 FNYEAQ. The CDR3 is CASSLAIDKSYEQYF. Written as DNA, the CDR3 is TGTGCCAGCAGCTTAGCGATCGACAAATCCTACGAGCAGTACTTC.

V gene TRBV19 combines with J gene TRBJ2-1, with 14 bases aligning to TRBD2. The germline gives CDR1 LNHDA, CDR2 SQIVND (reference sequence). The CDR3 is made up of 16 amino acids. The V gene end was trimmed by 0 bases and the J gene end by 10 bases; junction bases not matched to a gene: 5. The CDR3 region is CASSIDGTSGRAEQFF. The DNA for the CDR3 is TGTGCCAGTAGTATAGATGGGACTAGCGGGAGAGCGGAGCAGTTCTTC.

This sequence joins TRBV28 and TRBJ2-7, with D perhaps TRBD1 or TRBD2 (5 bases each). This CDR3 is 14 amino acids long. V gave up 4 bases and J gave up 2 bases, with 12 bases separating them. Germline CDR1 and CDR2: MDHEN and SYDVKM. CDR3 sequence: CASSSRDPPYEQYF. The CDR3 DNA reads TGTGCCAGCAGTTCCCGGGACCCGCCCTACGAGCAGTACTTC.

The genes are TRBV5-1 and TRBJ2-7; TRBD1 aligns across 10 bases. The CDR3 spans 15 residues. CDR1 SGHRS and CDR2 YFSETQ come from the germline V gene. V gave up 4 bases and J gave up 3 bases; unmatched junction bases: 7. As DNA, the CDR3 is TGCGCCAGCAGCGAGGGGACAGGGGTCGTCTACGAGCAGTACTTC. Translating it yields CASSEGTGVVYEQYF.

This chain links TRBV27 with TRBJ2-1; TRBD2 matches 9 bases. The V gene end was trimmed by 3 bases and the J gene end by 9 bases; junction bases not matched to a gene: 9. This CDR3 contains 15 residues. The germline CDR1 and CDR2 sequences are MNHEY and SMNVEV (reference sequence). The CDR3 nucleotides read TGTGCCAGCAGTTTCAGCGGGGGGCGACTAATTGAGCAGTTCTTC. Protein: CASSFSGGRLIEQFF.

The chain uses TRBV7-6 and TRBJ1-3; D possibly corresponds to TRBD1 (5 bases). The CDR3 has 16 amino acids. Germline V CDR1 and CDR2: SGHVS, FNYEAQ. The V end was cut by 4 bases, the J end by 0 bases, with 13 bases between. The CDR3 here is CASSSRTGGSGNTIYF. DNA for the CDR3: TGTGCCAGCAGCTCAAGAACAGGCGGCTCTGGAAACACCATATATTTT.

The chain couples TRBV20-1 to TRBJ2-7; D is possibly TRBD1 (6 bases). CDR3 length: 11 residues. The germline gives CDR1 DFQATT, CDR2 SNEGSKA (reference sequence). Trimming took off 3 bases at V and 3 bases at J, with 6 bases between the two ends. CDR3 protein: CSARDSYEQYF. The CDR3 DNA sequence: TGCAGTGCTAGGGACAGCTACGAGCAGTACTTC.

The V gene is TRBV29-1, the J gene TRBJ2-2, with D possibly matching TRBD2 (5 bases). CDR1 and CDR2 (germline): SQVTM, ANQGSEA. The V and J ends lost 5 bases and 3 bases respectively, with 10 bases between them. The CDR3 runs 13 residues. The CDR3 region is CSVRGSDTGELFF. The CDR3 bases are TGCAGCGTTCGCGGGTCCGACACCGGGGAGCTGTTTTTT.

V is TRBV2 and J is TRBJ2-7; no firm D call. The CDR3 sequence is 11 residues long. Trimming shortened V by 6 bases and J by 5 bases, and 8 bases separated the two germline ends. CDR1 is SNHLY, CDR2 FYNNEI, per germline. CDR3 sequence (DNA): TGTGCCAGCAGGGCCCGCGACGAGCAGTACTTC. Translation gives CASRARDEQYF.

The V and J genes are TRBV2 and TRBJ1-2, with a possible D match to TRBD1 (5 bases). The germline gives CDR1 SNHLY, CDR2 FYNNEI. CDR3 length equals 13 residues. V was clipped by 4 bases and J by 5 bases, with 11 bases between them. The CDR3 nucleotides are TGTGCCAGCAGTGTGGGGGAACGGTATGGCTACACCTTC. It encodes CASSVGERYGYTF.

There are a few counts of this clone. V gene TRBV7-3 combines with J gene TRBJ1-6; D perhaps matches TRBD1 (6 bases). From germline, CDR1 is SGHTA and CDR2 FQGTGA. This CDR3 has 14 amino acids. V shed 1 base and J shed 5 bases, with 6 bases lying between them. The CDR3 here is CASSLRDNNSPLHF. The CDR3 region has the DNA TGTGCCAGCAGCTTAAGGGACAATAATTCACCCCTCCACTTT.

The chain combines TRBV6-1 with TRBJ1-1; TRBD1 matches 7 bases. The germline gives CDR1 MNHNS, CDR2 SASEGT. J lost 6 bases, V lost 4 bases, and 5 bases had no gene match. The CDR3 runs to 13 residues. Here the CDR3 DNA reads TGTGCCAGCAGTGGACAGGGAGGGGCTGAAGCTTTCTTT. Protein: CASSGQGGAEAFF.

The chain has TRBV7-9 and TRBJ2-3; 8 bases agree with TRBD2. The germline V gene encodes CDR1 SEHNR and CDR2 FQNEAQ (reference sequence). V was pared by 3 bases and J by 0 bases, with 8 bases of the junction left unmatched. The CDR3 covers 17 residues. CDR3 residues: CASSLASGSLSTDTQYF. The CDR3 DNA is TGTGCCAGCAGCTTGGCTAGCGGGTCGCTAAGCACAGATACGCAGTATTTT.

In this sample, this clone turned up once. The chain is built from TRBV19 and TRBJ2-5; 7 nucleotides agree with TRBD1. CDR1 is LNHDA and CDR2 is SQIVND in the germline V gene (reference sequence). This CDR3 is built from 13 residues. V trimming: 5 bases; J trimming: 6 bases; junction bases outside the gene matches: 6. The CDR3 reads CASSSTGSKTQYF. CDR3 sequence (DNA): TGTGCCAGTAGTTCGACAGGGTCCAAGACCCAGTACTTC.

The V gene is TRBV7-8, the J gene TRBJ1-1, with D unresolved. The CDR3 covers 14 residues. Germline loops: CDR1 SGHVS, CDR2 FQNEAQ. V dropped 3 bases and J dropped 1 base, with 9 bases sitting between them. DNA of the CDR3: TGTGCCAGCAGCTTTGTATCACCGAACACTGAAGCTTTCTTT. This translates into CASSFVSPNTEAFF.

This clone was recorded only once. The chain employs TRBV6-1 and TRBJ1-5; 7 nucleotides line up with TRBD1. With V trimmed by 4 bases and J by 5 bases, 5 bases remained unmatched. Germline values: CDR1 MNHNS, CDR2 SASEGT. This CDR3 comprises 14 residues. CDR3 DNA sequence: TGTGCCAGCAGTGCCGGGACAGAATATCAGCCCCAGCATTTT. It is translated as CASSAGTEYQPQHF.

This clone has just a few counts. The V gene is TRBV18, the J gene TRBJ2-7; 10 bases align to TRBD1. The CDR3 extends over 15 amino acids. V shed 3 bases, J shed 3 bases, and the junction held 5 bases outside the gene matches. Germline CDR1 reads KGHSH; CDR2 reads LQKENI. CDR3 in DNA: TGTGCCAGCTCACCCCTCGACAGGGGGCTCTACGAGCAGTACTTC. This sequence encodes CASSPLDRGLYEQYF.

V usage is TRBV10-3 and J usage is TRBJ2-7; 8 positions match TRBD2. V lost 2 bases and J lost 3; bases outside the gene matches: 0. The germline gives CDR1 ENHRY, CDR2 SYGVKD. The CDR3 length is 13 residues. As DNA, the CDR3 is TGTGCCATCAGTGAGCGGGAGGGCTACGAGCAGTACTTC. Its translation is CAISEREGYEQYF.

V usage is TRBV14 and J usage is TRBJ2-7, with 7 bases that match TRBD2. The V segment lost 10 bases and the J segment 3 bases; nucleotides outside the gene matches: 3. The CDR3 is 11 residues long. Per the germline V gene, CDR1 is SGHDN and CDR2 is FVKESK. The CDR3 DNA is TGTGCCACCCGCGGGGGCTACGAGCAGTACTTC. Translated, it gives CATRGGYEQYF.

The chain employs TRBV5-1 and TRBJ2-7, with TRBD1 matching over 9 bases. The CDR3 runs 14 residues. In germline, CDR1 is SGHRS, CDR2 YFSETQ. After removal of 4 bases from V and 4 bases from J, the junction contained 6 bases not matched to a gene. CDR3 DNA: TGCGCCAGCAGCGCCCGGGACAGGGTATACGAGCAGTACTTC. This sequence encodes CASSARDRVYEQYF.